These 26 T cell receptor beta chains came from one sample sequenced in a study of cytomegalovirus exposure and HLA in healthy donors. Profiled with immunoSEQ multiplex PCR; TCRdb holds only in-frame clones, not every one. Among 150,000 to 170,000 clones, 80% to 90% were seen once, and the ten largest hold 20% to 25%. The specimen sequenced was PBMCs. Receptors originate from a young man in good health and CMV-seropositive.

The DNA of the CDR3 is TGTGCCAGCACCCTCGGACTGGCCGGCGAGCAGTACTTC. This encodes CASTLGLAGEQYF. This chain links TRBV13 with TRBJ2-7; a weak D match, TRBD2 (5 bases). The germline CDR1 and CDR2 sequences are PRHDT and FYEKMQ (reference sequence). This CDR3 is 13 amino acids long. V was trimmed by 7 bases and J by 6 bases, leaving 16 bases between them.

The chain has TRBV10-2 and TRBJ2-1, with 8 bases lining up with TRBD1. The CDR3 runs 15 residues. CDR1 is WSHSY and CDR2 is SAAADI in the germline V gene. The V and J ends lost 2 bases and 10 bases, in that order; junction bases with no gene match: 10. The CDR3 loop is CASSEVGTGKMEQFF. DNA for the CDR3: TGCGCCAGCAGTGAGGTTGGGACAGGCAAAATGGAGCAGTTCTTC.

DNA for the CDR3: TGCAGCGCCAAGACAGGGGATGGGACTGAAGCTTTCTTT. Translating gives CSAKTGDGTEAFF. This sequence joins TRBV29-1 and TRBJ1-1; 8 bases align to TRBD1. CDR3 size: 13 residues. J lost 5 bases, V lost 7 bases, and 9 bases had no gene match. Germline V lookup: CDR1 SQVTM, CDR2 ANQGSEA.

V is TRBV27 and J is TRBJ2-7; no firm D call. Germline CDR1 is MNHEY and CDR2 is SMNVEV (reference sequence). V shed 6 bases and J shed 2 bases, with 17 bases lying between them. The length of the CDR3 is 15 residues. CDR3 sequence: CASRYSLIGTYEQYF. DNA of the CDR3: TGTGCCAGCAGATATAGCCTTATTGGCACCTACGAGCAGTACTTC.

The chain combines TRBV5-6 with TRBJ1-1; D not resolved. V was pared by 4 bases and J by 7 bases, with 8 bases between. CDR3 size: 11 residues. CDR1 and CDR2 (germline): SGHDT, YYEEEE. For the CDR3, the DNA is TGTGCCAGCAGCGCTGGACTTGAAGCTTTCTTT. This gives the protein CASSAGLEAFF.

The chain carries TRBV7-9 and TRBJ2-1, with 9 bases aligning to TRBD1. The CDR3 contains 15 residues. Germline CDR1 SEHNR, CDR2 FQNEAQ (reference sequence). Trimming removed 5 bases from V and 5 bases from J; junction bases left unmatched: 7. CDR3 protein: CASSQGQGIHNEQFF. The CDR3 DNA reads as TGTGCCAGCAGCCAGGGACAGGGTATTCACAATGAGCAGTTCTTC.

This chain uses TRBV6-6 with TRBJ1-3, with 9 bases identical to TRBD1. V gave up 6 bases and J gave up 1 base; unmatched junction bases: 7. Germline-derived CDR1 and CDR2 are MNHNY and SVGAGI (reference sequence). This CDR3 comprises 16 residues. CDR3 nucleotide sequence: TGTGCCAGCAGACTCGGGACAGGGAAGTCTGGAAACACCATATATTTT. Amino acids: CASRLGTGKSGNTIYF.

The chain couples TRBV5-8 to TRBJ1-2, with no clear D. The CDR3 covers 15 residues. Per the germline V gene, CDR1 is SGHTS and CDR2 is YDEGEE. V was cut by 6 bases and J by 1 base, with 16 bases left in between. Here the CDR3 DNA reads TGTGCCAGCACCGTCTCGTGGGCTCTTAACTATGGCTACACCTTC. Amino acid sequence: CASTVSWALNYGYTF.

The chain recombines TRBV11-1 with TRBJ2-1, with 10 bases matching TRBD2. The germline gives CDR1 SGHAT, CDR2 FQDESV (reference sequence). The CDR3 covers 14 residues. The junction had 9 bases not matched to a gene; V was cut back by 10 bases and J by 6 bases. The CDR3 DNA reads TGTGCCACCCGAGCGGGGGGGCTTGGCAATGAGCAGTTCTTC. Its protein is CATRAGGLGNEQFF.

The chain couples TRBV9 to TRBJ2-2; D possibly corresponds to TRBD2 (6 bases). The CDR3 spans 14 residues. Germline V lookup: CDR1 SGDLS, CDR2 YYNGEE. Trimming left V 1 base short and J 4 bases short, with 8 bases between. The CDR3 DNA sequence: TGTGCCAGCAGCGTATTGGGAGGCACCGGGGAGCTGTTTTTT. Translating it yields CASSVLGGTGELFF. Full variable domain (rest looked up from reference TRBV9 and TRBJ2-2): DSGVTQTPKHLITATGQRVTLRCSPRSGDLSVYWYQQSLDQGLQFLIQYYNGEERAKGNILERFSAQQFPDLHSELNLSSLELGDSALYFCASSVLGGTGELFFGEGSRLTVL.

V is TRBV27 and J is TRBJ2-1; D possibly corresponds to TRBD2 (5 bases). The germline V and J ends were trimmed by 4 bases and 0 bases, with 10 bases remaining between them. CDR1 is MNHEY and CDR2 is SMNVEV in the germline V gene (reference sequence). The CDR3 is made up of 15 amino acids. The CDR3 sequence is CASSSKGSSYNEQFF. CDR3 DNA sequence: TGTGCCAGCAGTTCAAAAGGGAGCTCCTACAATGAGCAGTTCTTC.

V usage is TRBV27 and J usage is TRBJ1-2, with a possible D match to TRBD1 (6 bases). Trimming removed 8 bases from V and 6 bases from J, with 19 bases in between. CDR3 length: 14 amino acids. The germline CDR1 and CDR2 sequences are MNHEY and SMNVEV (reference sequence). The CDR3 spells CASRPTGMVDGYTF. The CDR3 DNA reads TGTGCCAGCCGGCCAACAGGGATGGTGGATGGCTACACCTTC.

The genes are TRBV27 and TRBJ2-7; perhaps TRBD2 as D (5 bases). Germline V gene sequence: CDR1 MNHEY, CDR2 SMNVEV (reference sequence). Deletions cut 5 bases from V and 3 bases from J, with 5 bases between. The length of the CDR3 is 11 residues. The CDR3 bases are TGTGCCAGCAGTGCGGGCTACGAGCAGTACTTC. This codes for CASSAGYEQYF.

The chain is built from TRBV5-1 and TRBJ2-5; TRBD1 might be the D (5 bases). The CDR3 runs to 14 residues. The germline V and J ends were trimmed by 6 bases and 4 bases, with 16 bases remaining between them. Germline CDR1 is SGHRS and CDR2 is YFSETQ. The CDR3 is CASTPGAGRETQYF. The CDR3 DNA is TGCGCCAGCACCCCTGGGGCAGGGCGAGAGACCCAGTACTTC.

This CDR3 is CAISEGQGLNTIYF. Here the CDR3 DNA reads TGTGCCATCAGTGAGGGACAGGGGTTAAACACCATATATTTT. The rearrangement joins TRBV10-3 to TRBJ1-3; 9 nucleotides align to TRBD1. The ends lost 2 bases at V and 6 bases at J; junction bases unmatched: 2. CDR1 is ENHRY and CDR2 is SYGVKD in the germline V gene. CDR3 length: 14 residues.

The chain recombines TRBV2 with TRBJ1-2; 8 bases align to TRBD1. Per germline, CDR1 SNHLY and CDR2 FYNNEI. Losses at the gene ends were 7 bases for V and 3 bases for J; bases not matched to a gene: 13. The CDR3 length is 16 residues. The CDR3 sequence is CASTDDRGRGYYGYTF. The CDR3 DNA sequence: TGTGCCAGCACCGATGACAGGGGCCGAGGGTACTATGGCTACACCTTC.

CDR3 protein: CASGSETGTQPQHF. CDR3 DNA sequence: TGTGCTAGTGGTTCAGAGACAGGGACACAGCCCCAGCATTTT. V gene TRBV12-5 combines with J gene TRBJ1-5; 7 bases line up with TRBD1. V shed 4 bases, J shed 7 bases, and the junction held 7 bases outside the gene matches. Per the germline V gene, CDR1 is LGHNT and CDR2 is FRNRAP. This CDR3 comprises 14 residues. The entire variable domain, with the rest obtained from reference TRBV12-5 and TRBJ1-5, is as follows: DARVTQTPRHKVTEMGQEVTMRCQPILGHNTVFWYRQTMMQGLELLAYFRNRAPLDDSGMPKDRFSAEMPDATLATLKIQPSEPRDSAVYFCASGSETGTQPQHFGDGTRLSIL.

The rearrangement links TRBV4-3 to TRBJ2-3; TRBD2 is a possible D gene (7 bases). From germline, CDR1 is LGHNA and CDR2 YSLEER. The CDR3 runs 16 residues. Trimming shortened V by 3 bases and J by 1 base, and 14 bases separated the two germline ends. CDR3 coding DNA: TGCGCCAGCAGCCACGGATACGGGGGGCGCACAGATACGCAGTATTTT. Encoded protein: CASSHGYGGRTDTQYF.

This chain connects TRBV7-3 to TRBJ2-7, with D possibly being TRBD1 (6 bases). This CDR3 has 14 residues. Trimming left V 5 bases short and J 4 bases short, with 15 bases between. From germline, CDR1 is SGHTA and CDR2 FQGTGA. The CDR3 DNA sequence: TGTGCCAGCAGCCCTGGGACATTCGGGTACGAGCAGTACTTC. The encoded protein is CASSPGTFGYEQYF. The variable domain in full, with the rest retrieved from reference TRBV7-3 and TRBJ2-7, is GAGVSQTPSNKVTEKGKYVELRCDPISGHTALYWYRQSLGQGPEFLIYFQGTGAADDSGLPNDRFFAVRPEGSVSTLKIQRTERGDSAVYLCASSPGTFGYEQYFGPGTRLTVT.

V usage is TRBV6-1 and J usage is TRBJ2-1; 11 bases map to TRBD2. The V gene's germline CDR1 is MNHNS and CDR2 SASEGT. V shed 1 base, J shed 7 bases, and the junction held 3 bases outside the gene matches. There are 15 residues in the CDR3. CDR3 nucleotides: TGTGCCAGCAGTGAAGGCCTAGCGGGAGGTAATGAGCAGTTCTTC. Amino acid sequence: CASSEGLAGGNEQFF.

The CDR3 sequence: CAIKFETAGGYTF. Here the CDR3 DNA reads TGTGCCATCAAGTTCGAGACAGCAGGAGGCTACACCTTC. This chain links TRBV10-3 with TRBJ1-2, with D tentatively TRBD1 (5 bases). The length of the CDR3 is 13 residues. V was trimmed by 7 bases and J by 8 bases, leaving 17 bases between them. Germline assignment: CDR1 ENHRY and CDR2 SYGVKD.

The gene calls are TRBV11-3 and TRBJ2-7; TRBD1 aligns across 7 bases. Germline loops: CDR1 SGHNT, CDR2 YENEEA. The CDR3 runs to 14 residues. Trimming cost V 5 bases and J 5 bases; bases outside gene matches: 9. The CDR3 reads CASSPRQGVNEQYF. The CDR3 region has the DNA TGTGCCAGCAGCCCCCGACAGGGTGTGAACGAGCAGTACTTC. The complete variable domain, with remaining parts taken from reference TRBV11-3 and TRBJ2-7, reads EAGVVQSPRYKIIEKKQPVAFWCNPISGHNTLYWYLQNLGQGPELLIRYENEEAVDDSQLPKDRFSAERLKGVDSTLKIQPAELGDSAVYLCASSPRQGVNEQYFGPGTRLTVT.

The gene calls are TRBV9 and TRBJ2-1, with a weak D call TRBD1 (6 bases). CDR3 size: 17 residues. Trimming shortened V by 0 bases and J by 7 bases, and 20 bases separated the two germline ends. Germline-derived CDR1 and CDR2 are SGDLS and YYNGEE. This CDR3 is CASSVAFRGHRRNEQFF. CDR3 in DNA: TGTGCCAGCAGCGTAGCCTTCCGGGGACACAGACGAAATGAGCAGTTCTTC.

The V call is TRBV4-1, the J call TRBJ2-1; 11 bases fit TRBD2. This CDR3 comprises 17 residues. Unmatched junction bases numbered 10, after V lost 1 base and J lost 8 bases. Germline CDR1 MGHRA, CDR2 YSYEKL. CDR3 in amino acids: CASSQGLAGGRLDEQFF. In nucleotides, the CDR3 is TGCGCCAGCAGCCAAGGCCTAGCGGGGGGCCGGTTGGATGAGCAGTTCTTC.

The CDR3, as DNA: TGTGCCAGCAGCGCAGAAGGGGGCTACGAGCAGTACTTC. It encodes CASSAEGGYEQYF. This chain connects TRBV11-2 to TRBJ2-7; D possibly corresponds to TRBD1 (6 bases). Germline lookup yields CDR1 SGHAT and CDR2 FQNNGV. V was trimmed by 5 bases and J by 3 bases, leaving 11 bases between them. There are 13 residues in the CDR3. Full variable domain (missing parts from reference TRBV11-2 and TRBJ2-7): EAGVAQSPRYKIIEKRQSVAFWCNPISGHATLYWYQQILGQGPKLLIQFQNNGVVDDSQLPKDRFSAERLKGVDSTLKIQPAKLEDSAVYLCASSAEGGYEQYFGPGTRLTVT.

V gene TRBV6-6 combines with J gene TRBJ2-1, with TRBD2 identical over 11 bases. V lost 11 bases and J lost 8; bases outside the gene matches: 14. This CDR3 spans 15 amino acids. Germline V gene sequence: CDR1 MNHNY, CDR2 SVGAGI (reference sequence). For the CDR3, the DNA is TGTGCCGCGGCTAGCGGGGGGACCATGCGGGATGAGCAGTTCTTC. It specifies CAAASGGTMRDEQFF.